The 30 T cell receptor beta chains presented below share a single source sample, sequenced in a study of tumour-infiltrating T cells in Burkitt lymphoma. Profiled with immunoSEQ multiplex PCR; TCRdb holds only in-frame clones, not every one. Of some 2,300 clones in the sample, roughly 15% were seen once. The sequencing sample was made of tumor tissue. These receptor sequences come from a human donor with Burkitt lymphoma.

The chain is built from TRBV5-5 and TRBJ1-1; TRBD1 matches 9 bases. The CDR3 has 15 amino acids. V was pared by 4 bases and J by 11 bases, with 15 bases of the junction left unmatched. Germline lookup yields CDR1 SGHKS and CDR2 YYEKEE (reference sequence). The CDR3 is CASSPGTGWIAEAFF. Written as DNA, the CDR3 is TGTGCCAGCAGCCCCGGGACAGGGTGGATAGCGGAGGCTTTCTTT.

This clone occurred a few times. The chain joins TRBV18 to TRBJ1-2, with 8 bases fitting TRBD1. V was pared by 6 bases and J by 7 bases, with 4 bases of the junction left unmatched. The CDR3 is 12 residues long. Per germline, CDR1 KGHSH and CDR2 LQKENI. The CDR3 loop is CASSTGDTGYTF. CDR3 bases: TGTGCCAGCTCGACAGGGGACACTGGCTACACCTTC.

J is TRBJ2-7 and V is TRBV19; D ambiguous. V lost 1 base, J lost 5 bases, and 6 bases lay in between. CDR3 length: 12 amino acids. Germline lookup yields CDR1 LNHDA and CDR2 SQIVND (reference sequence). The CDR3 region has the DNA TGTGCCAGTAGTATAGGTGAAAACGAGCAGTACTTC. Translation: CASSIGENEQYF.

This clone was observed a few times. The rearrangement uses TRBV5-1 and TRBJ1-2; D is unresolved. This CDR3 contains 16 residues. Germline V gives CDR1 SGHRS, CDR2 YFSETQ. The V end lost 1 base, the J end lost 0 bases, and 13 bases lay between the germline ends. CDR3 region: CASSLPGKVPNYGYTF. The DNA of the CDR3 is TGCGCCAGCAGCTTGCCGGGTAAAGTTCCTAACTATGGCTACACCTTC.

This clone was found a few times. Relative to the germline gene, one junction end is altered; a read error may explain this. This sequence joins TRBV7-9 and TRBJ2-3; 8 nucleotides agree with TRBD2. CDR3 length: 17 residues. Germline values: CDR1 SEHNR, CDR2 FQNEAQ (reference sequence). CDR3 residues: CASSLSQAGVSTDMQYF. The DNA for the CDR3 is TGTGCCAGCAGCTTAAGTCAAGCGGGGGTTAGCACAGATATGCAGTATTTT.

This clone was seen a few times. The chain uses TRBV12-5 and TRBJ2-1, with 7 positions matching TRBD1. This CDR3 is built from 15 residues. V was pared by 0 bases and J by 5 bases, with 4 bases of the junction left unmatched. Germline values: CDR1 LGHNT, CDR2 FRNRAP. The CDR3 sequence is CASGLVRDSDNEQFF. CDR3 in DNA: TGTGCTAGTGGTTTGGTACGGGACAGTGACAATGAGCAGTTCTTC.

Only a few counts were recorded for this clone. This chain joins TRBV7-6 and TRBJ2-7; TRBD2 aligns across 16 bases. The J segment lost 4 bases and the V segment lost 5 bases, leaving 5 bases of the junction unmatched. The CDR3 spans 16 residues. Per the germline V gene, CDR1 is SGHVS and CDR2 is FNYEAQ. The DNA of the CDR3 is TGTGCCAGCAGCATCGGGACTAGCGGGGGGGCTTACGAGCAGTACTTC. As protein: CASSIGTSGGAYEQYF.

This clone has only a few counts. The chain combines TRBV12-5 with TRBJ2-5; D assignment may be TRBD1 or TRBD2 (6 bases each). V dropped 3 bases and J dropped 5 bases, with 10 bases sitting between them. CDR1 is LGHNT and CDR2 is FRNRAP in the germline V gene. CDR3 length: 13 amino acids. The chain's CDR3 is CASGFGGGETQYF. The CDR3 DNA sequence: TGTGCTAGTGGTTTCGGGGGCGGCGAGACCCAGTACTTC.

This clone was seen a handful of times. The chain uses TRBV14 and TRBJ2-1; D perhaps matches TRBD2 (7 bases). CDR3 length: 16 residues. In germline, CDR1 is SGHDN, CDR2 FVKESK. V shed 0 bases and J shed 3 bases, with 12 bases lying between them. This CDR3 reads CASSQDRGAGYNEQFF. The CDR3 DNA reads TGTGCCAGCAGCCAAGATCGGGGGGCCGGCTACAATGAGCAGTTCTTC.

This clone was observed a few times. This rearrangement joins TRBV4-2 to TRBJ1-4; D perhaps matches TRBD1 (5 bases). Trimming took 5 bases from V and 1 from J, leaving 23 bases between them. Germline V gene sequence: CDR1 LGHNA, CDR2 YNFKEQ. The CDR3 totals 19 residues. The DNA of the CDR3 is TGTGCCAGCAGCGATAGGGCCCCTCCAGGGATTATAACTAATGAAAAACTGTTTTTT. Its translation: CASSDRAPPGIITNEKLFF.

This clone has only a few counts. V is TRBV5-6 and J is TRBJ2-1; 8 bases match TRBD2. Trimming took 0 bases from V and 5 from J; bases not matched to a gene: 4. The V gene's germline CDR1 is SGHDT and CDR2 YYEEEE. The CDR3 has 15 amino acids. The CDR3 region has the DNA TGTGCCAGCAGCTTGGCGCGGGGGGCCCACAATGAGCAGTTCTTC. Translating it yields CASSLARGAHNEQFF.

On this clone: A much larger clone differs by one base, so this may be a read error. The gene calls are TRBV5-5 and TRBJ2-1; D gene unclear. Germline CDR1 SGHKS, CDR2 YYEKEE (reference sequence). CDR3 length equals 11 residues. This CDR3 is CASILYNKQFF. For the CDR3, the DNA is TGTGCCAGCATCCTCTACAATAAGCAGTTCTTC.

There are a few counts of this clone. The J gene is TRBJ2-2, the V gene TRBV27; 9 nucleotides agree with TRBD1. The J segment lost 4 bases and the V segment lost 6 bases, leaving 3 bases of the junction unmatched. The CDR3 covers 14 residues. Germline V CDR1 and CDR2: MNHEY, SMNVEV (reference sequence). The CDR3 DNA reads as TGTGCCAGCAGGTTGACAGGGGGCACCGGGGAGCTGTTTTTT. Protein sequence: CASRLTGGTGELFF.

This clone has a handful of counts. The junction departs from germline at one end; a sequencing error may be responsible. In nucleotides, the CDR3 is TGCGCCAGCAGCTTGGAGGGCGATGGTTACACCTTC. It codes for CASSLEGDGYTF. The genes are TRBV5-1 and TRBJ1-2; D is uncertain. CDR3 length: 12 residues. CDR1 is SGHRS, CDR2 YFSETQ, per germline.

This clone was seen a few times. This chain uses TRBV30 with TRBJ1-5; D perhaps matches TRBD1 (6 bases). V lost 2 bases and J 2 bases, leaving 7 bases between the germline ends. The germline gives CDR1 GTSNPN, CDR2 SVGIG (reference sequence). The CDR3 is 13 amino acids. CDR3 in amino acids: CAWSRQGNQPQHF. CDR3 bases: TGTGCCTGGAGTCGACAGGGCAATCAGCCCCAGCATTTT. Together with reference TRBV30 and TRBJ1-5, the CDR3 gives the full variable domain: SQTIHQWPATLVQPVGSPLSLECTVEGTSNPNLYWYRQAAGRGLQLLFYSVGIGQISSEVPQNLSASRPQDRQFILSSKKLLLSDSGFYLCAWSRQGNQPQHFGDGTRLSIL.

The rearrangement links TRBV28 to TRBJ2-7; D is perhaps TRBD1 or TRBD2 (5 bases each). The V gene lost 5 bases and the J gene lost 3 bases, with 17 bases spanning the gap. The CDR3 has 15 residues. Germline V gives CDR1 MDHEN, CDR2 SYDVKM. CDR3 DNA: TGTGCCAGCAGTAAACCGGGACGGCGAGTCTACGAGCAGTACTTC. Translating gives CASSKPGRRVYEQYF.

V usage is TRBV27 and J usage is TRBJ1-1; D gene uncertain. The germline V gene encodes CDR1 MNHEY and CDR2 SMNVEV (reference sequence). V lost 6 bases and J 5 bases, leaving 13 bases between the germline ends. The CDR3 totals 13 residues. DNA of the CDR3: TGTGCCAGCAGCTTACAAGGTATGACTGAAGCTTTCTTT. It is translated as CASSLQGMTEAFF.

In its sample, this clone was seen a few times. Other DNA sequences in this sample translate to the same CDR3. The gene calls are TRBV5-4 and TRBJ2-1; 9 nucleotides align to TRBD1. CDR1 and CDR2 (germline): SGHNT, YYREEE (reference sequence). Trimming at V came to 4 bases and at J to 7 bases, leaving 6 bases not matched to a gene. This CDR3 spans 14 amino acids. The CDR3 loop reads CASSLGTGNNEQFF. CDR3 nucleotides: TGTGCCAGCAGCCTCGGGACAGGGAATAATGAGCAGTTCTTC.

The CDR3 loop is CASSLSAGNYGYTF. CDR3 sequence (DNA): TGTGCCAGCAGTTTATCGGCAGGGAACTATGGCTACACCTTC. The V and J genes are TRBV27 and TRBJ1-2; D is possibly TRBD1 (5 bases). CDR1 and CDR2 (germline): MNHEY, SMNVEV (reference sequence). Between the trimmed V and J ends, which lost 0 bases and 2 bases, there was a span of 7 bases. The CDR3 loop spans 14 amino acids.

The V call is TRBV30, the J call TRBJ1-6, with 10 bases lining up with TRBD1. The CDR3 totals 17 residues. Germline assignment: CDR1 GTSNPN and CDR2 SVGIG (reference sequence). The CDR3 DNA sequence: TGTGCTCAAGGAGGGACAGGGGACCTCTCCTATAATTCACCCCTCCACTTT. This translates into CAQGGTGDLSYNSPLHF. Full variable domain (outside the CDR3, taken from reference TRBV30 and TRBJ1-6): SQTIHQWPATLVQPVGSPLSLECTVEGTSNPNLYWYRQAAGRGLQLLFYSVGIGQISSEVPQNLSASRPQDRQFILSSKKLLLSDSGFYLCAQGGTGDLSYNSPLHFGNGTRLTVT.

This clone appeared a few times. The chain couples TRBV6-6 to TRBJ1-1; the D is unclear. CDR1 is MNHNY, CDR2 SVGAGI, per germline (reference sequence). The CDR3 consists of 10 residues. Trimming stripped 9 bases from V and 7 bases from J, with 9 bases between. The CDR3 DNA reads TGTGCCAGTAAAGACGGTGAAGCTTTCTTT. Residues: CASKDGEAFF.

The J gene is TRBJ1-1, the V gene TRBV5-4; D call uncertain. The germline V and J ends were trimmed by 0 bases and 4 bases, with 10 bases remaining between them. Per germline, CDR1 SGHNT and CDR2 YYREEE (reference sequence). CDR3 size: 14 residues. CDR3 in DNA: TGTGCCAGCAGCTTGGAACTTGCCAGCACTGAAGCTTTCTTT. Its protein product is CASSLELASTEAFF.

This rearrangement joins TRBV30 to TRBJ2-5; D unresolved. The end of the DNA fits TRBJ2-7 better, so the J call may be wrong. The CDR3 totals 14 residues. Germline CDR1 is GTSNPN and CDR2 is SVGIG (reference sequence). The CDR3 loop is CAWSVDGSSYEQYF. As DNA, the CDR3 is TGTGCCTGGAGTGTCGACGGTAGCTCCTACGAGCAGTACTTC.

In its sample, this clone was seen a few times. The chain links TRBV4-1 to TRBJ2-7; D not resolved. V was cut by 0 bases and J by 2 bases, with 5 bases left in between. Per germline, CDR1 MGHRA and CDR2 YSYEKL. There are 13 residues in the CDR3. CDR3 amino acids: CASSQENTYEQYF. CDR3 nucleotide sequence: TGCGCCAGCAGCCAAGAGAATACCTACGAGCAGTACTTC.

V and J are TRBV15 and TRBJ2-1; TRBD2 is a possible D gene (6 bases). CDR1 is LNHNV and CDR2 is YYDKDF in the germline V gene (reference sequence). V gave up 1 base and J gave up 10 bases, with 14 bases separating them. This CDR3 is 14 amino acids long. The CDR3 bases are TGTGCCACCAGCAGAGTGGTCGTGGGGGGAGAGCAGTTCTTC. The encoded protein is CATSRVVVGGEQFF.

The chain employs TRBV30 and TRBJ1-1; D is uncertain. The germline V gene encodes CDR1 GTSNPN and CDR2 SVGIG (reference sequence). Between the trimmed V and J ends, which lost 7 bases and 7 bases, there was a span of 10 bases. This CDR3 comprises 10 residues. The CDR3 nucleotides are TGTGCCTTAGAGGCCCTTGAAGCTTTCTTT. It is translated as CALEALEAFF.

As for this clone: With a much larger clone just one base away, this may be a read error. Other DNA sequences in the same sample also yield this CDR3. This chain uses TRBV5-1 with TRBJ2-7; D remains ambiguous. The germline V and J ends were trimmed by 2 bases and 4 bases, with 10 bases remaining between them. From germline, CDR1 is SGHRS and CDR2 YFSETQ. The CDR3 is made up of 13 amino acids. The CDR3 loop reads CASSLGILYEQYF. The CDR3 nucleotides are TGCGCCAGCAGCTTAGGGATTTTGTACGAGCAGTACTTC. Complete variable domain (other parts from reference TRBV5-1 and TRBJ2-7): KAGVTQTPRYLIKTRGQQVTLSCSPISGHRSVSWYQQTPGQGLQFLFEYFSETQRNKGNFPGRFSGRQFSNSRSEMNVSTLELGDSALYLCASSLGILYEQYFGPGTRLTVT.

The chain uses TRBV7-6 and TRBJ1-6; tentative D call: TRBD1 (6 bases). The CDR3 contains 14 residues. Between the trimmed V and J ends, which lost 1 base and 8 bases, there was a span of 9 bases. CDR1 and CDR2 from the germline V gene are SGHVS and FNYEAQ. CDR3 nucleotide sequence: TGTGCCAGCAGCTTAGAGGGGGTTGATTCACCCCTCCACTTT. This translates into CASSLEGVDSPLHF.

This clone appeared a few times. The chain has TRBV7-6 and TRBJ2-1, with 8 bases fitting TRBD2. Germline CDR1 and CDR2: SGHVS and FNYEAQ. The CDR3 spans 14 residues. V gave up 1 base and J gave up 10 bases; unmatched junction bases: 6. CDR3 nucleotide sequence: TGTGCCAGCAGCTTAGGTGCGGGGGGATCCGAGCAGTTCTTC. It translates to CASSLGAGGSEQFF.

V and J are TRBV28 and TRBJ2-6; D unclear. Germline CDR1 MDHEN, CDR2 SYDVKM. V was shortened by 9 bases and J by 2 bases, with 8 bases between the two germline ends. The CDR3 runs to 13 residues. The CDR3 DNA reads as TGTGCCAGTAAAACAACTGGGGCCAACGTCCTGACTTTC. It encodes CASKTTGANVLTF.